These T cell receptor beta chains were read from a single sample in a study of early T cells in non-severe SARS-CoV-2 infection. Using its own MiXCR run on the 5' RACE reads, TCRdb lists one record per CDR3 protein. The data show tens of thousands of distinct CDR3 sequences, about 6% seen once. Sequencing used whole blood. These receptors were taken from an adult who was a healthcare worker with PCR-confirmed SARS-CoV-2 infection or an uninfected control (not recorded which). CDR3s include the opening cysteine and the closing phenylalanine or tryptophan. The D gene is left open where the match is weak. For some rows the clone size is stated as once, few or many, or as a class when expanded; others skip it.

j_gene	abundance	v_gene	d_gene	CDR3aa	CDR3nt
TRBJ1-2	NA	TRBV20-1	NA	CSASWGPYGYTF	TGCAGTGCTAGTTGGGGGCCCTATGGCTACACCTTC
TRBJ2-2	many	TRBV5-1	TRBD1	CASGATGGFTGELFF	TGCGCCAGCGGAGCGACAGGGGGCTTCACCGGGGAGCTGTTTTTT
TRBJ1-4	many	TRBV7-2	TRBD1	CASSPPGQDEKLFF	TGTGCCAGCAGCCCTCCGGGACAGGATGAAAAACTGTTTTTT
TRBJ2-5	many	TRBV20-1	NA	CSAERETQYF	TGCAGTGCGGAAAGAGAGACCCAGTACTTC
TRBJ1-5	many	TRBV2	NA	CASKGSSNQPQHF	TGTGCCAGCAAGGGCTCTAGCAATCAGCCCCAGCATTTT
TRBJ2-1	few	TRBV2	TRBD2	CASTREGEQFF	TGTGCCAGTACGAGGGAGGGTGAGCAGTTCTTC
TRBJ1-6	many	TRBV14	NA	CASSQEGLINSPLHF	TGTGCCAGCAGCCAAGAGGGACTGATTAATTCACCCCTCCACTTT
TRBJ2-7	few	TRBV7-6	NA	CASSSDAGVLYEQYF	TGTGCCAGCAGCTCAGACGCAGGGGTACTCTACGAGCAGTACTTC
TRBJ2-4	NA	TRBV5-1	TRBD1	CASSLGLDRGLRAKNIQYF	TGCGCCAGCAGCTTGGGTCTGGACAGGGGGCTTCGGGCCAAAAACATTCAGTACTTC
TRBJ1-1	many	TRBV20-1	NA	CSARDRVHTPEKAFF	TGCAGTGCTAGAGATCGGGTACACACGCCTGAAAAAGCTTTCTTT
TRBJ2-7	NA	TRBV7-2	NA	CASSLTSRRNSYEQYF	TGTGCCAGCAGCTTAACTTCGCGTCGGAACTCCTACGAGCAGTACTTC
TRBJ1-1	NA	TRBV2	TRBD1	CASRTDRGGSTEAFF	TGTGCCAGCAGAACCGACAGGGGCGGGTCCACTGAAGCTTTCTTT
TRBJ2-4	NA	TRBV6-5	NA	CASSYSLAKNIQYF	TGTGCCAGCAGTTACAGTCTAGCCAAAAACATTCAGTACTTC
TRBJ1-2	NA	TRBV2	TRBD1	CASSGQGALGGYTF	TGTGCCAGCAGTGGACAGGGGGCTCTCGGTGGCTACACCTTC
TRBJ2-2	many	TRBV11-2	NA	CASSLPTGELFF	TGTGCCAGCAGCTTACCAACCGGGGAGCTGTTTTTT
TRBJ1-2	few	TRBV27	NA	CASSSMGPDYGYTF	TGTGCCAGCAGTTCGATGGGGCCGGACTATGGCTACACCTTC